The sequence of this TCR beta chain was determined in a study of cytomegalovirus exposure and HLA in healthy donors. Germline lookup yields CDR1 MNHEY and CDR2 SMNVEV (reference sequence). Germline trimming cut 6 bases from V and 3 bases from J; bases unmatched to any gene: 5. The CDR3 length is 15 residues. In the case of this clone: Its matching antigen is unknown.

In the PCR, 60 Vbeta and 13 Jbeta primers were used. TCRdb's copy holds only in-frame clones and misses some; the assay was immunoSEQ multiplex PCR. This repertoire shows 160,000 or so clones, about 72% found once; its top ten account for roughly 3.5%. General observations from the study: Because they were indistinguishable, some V segments, including TRBV6-2 and TRBV6-3, were excluded.

The sequenced sample was PBMCs. This chain uses TRBV27 with TRBJ2-1; TRBD2 matches at 10 bases. This TCR came from a man aged 30 to 45 in good health and CMV-seropositive. In DNA, the CDR3 is TGTGCCAGCAGCCCCACTAGCGGGGTCTACAATGAGCAGTTCTTC. It translates to CASSPTSGVYNEQFF.